The 20 T cell receptor beta chains below were found in one sample sequenced in a study of cytomegalovirus exposure and HLA in healthy donors. The PCR made use of 60 Vbeta and 13 Jbeta primers. Assay: immunoSEQ multiplex PCR; the TCRdb copy retains only in-frame clones and omits some. There are around 190,000 clones in the sample; around 82% occur only once, and 1.5% to 2% lies in the top ten. The sequencing sample was made of PBMCs. The receptors originated from a man aged 18 to 35 in good health and CMV-seronegative.

V is TRBV5-6 and J is TRBJ2-5; 10 bases agree with TRBD2. With the DNA end fitting TRBJ2-7 better, the J assignment may be wrong. The CDR3 runs to 17 residues. The germline V gene encodes CDR1 SGHDT and CDR2 YYEEEE. In nucleotides, the CDR3 is TGTGCCAGCAGCTTACTCCTATCTAGCGGGAGTAGGGACGAGCAGTACTTC. Amino acid sequence: CASSLLLSSGSRDEQYF.

This chain links TRBV28 with TRBJ2-1, with 7 bases aligning to TRBD2. V trimming: 8 bases; J trimming: 4 bases; junction bases outside the gene matches: 20. CDR1 is MDHEN, CDR2 SYDVKM, per germline. The CDR3 sequence is 18 residues long. The DNA of the CDR3 is TGTGCCAGCCCCCCCTCTGCGGAGAAGGGGCGGGGGTACAATGAGCAGTTCTTC. Encoded protein: CASPPSAEKGRGYNEQFF.

The gene calls are TRBV28 and TRBJ1-2; the D is unclear. This CDR3 is 15 amino acids long. Per germline, CDR1 MDHEN and CDR2 SYDVKM. V lost 2 bases and J lost 2, with 12 bases in between. The CDR3 nucleotides are TGTGCCAGCAGTTTAGGGAGAAGGTCCAACTATGGCTACACCTTC. It translates to CASSLGRRSNYGYTF.

This rearrangement joins TRBV19 to TRBJ2-7, with 7 bases that match TRBD1. With V trimmed by 3 bases and J by 2 bases, 1 base remained unmatched. This CDR3 contains 13 residues. Germline V gene sequence: CDR1 LNHDA, CDR2 SQIVND (reference sequence). The CDR3 DNA follows: TGTGCCAGTAGTATCGACAGGGCCTACGAGCAGTACTTC. It translates to CASSIDRAYEQYF. The variable domain in full, with the rest retrieved from reference TRBV19 and TRBJ2-7, is DGGITQSPKYLFRKEGQNVTLSCEQNLNHDAMYWYRQDPGQGLRLIYYSQIVNDFQKGDIAEGYSVSREKKESFPLTVTSAQKNPTAFYLCASSIDRAYEQYFGPGTRLTVT.

In this sample, this clone turned up once. This chain uses TRBV5-6 with TRBJ2-5; a possible D gene is TRBD1 (5 bases). Trimming stripped 0 bases from V and 4 bases from J, with 10 bases between. Per germline, CDR1 SGHDT and CDR2 YYEEEE. The CDR3 runs to 14 residues. Here the CDR3 reads CASSLDRIRETQYF. CDR3 sequence (DNA): TGTGCCAGCAGCTTGGACAGGATACGAGAGACCCAGTACTTC.

This chain connects TRBV7-2 to TRBJ2-5; 8 nucleotides align to TRBD2. The CDR3 extends over 18 amino acids. The germline gives CDR1 SGHTA, CDR2 FQGNSA. Trimming removed 1 base from V and 2 bases from J; junction bases left unmatched: 12. The chain's CDR3 is CASSLGGHSVAGQETQYF. Written as DNA, the CDR3 is TGTGCCAGCAGCTTAGGCGGTCACTCGGTAGCGGGGCAAGAGACCCAGTACTTC.

The gene calls are TRBV18 and TRBJ1-2, with TRBD1 matching 7 bases. The CDR3 has 14 amino acids. Per germline, CDR1 KGHSH and CDR2 LQKENI. The ends lost 2 bases at V and 4 bases at J; junction bases unmatched: 4. DNA for the CDR3: TGTGCCAGCTCACCAACAGGGGAGAGCTATGGCTACACCTTC. As protein: CASSPTGESYGYTF.

The chain has TRBV29-1 and TRBJ2-5; 7 nucleotides align to TRBD2. Per the germline V gene, CDR1 is SQVTM and CDR2 is ANQGSEA. The CDR3 runs to 12 residues. The junction had 5 bases not matched to a gene; V was cut back by 3 bases and J by 7 bases. CDR3 in DNA: TGCAGCGTTGATCTTGGGAGGGGGACCCAGTACTTC. Translated: CSVDLGRGTQYF. The full variable domain, its missing parts supplied by reference TRBV29-1 and TRBJ2-5, is SAVISQKPSRDICQRGTSLTIQCQVDSQVTMMFWYRQQPGQSLTLIATANQGSEATYESGFVIDKFPISRPNLTFSTLTVSNMSPEDSSIYLCSVDLGRGTQYFGPGTRLLVL.

The chain joins TRBV4-2 to TRBJ2-7; D unresolved. Germline lookup yields CDR1 LGHNA and CDR2 YNFKEQ. The length of the CDR3 is 13 residues. Trimming pared 0 bases from V and 4 bases from J, leaving 7 bases between. This CDR3 is CASSQEPTYEQYF. CDR3 DNA sequence: TGTGCCAGCAGCCAAGAACCGACTTACGAGCAGTACTTC.

The CDR3 loop reads CASSWGGTNTEAFF. CDR3 sequence (DNA): TGTGCCAGCAGCTGGGGGGGTACTAACACTGAAGCTTTCTTT. This chain links TRBV5-5 with TRBJ1-1, with D maybe TRBD1 (5 bases). V was trimmed by 3 bases and J by 2 bases, leaving 11 bases between them. The CDR3 contains 14 residues. Germline V gives CDR1 SGHKS, CDR2 YYEKEE (reference sequence).

This chain connects TRBV2 to TRBJ1-5, with TRBD1 matching over 7 bases. CDR1 and CDR2 (germline): SNHLY, FYNNEI. This CDR3 spans 14 amino acids. The V segment lost 6 bases and the J segment 4 bases; nucleotides outside the gene matches: 6. CDR3 nucleotide sequence: TGTGCCAGCAGCACAGACAGGGAAAATCAGCCCCAGCATTTT. Its translation: CASSTDRENQPQHF.

This clone was observed a single time. The J gene is TRBJ2-7, the V gene TRBV6-1; 7 positions agree with TRBD2. V shed 4 bases and J 6 bases; nucleotides not matched to a gene: 12. CDR3 size: 15 residues. The germline V gene has CDR1 MNHNS and CDR2 SASEGT. In DNA form, the CDR3 reads TGTGCCAGCAGTGTAACAGCCGAGGGAGGGTCCGAGCAGTACTTC. Its protein product is CASSVTAEGGSEQYF.

The rearrangement links TRBV29-1 to TRBJ1-2, with a tentative D call TRBD1 (5 bases). This CDR3 is built from 14 residues. The germline V gene has CDR1 SQVTM and CDR2 ANQGSEA. Trimming removed 4 bases at V and 1 base at J, with 13 bases between. The CDR3 DNA sequence: TGCAGCGTTGGGTCAGGGCGGAGTAACTATGGCTACACCTTC. Protein sequence: CSVGSGRSNYGYTF.

The chain employs TRBV19 and TRBJ2-2; 11 positions match TRBD2. After removal of 6 bases from V and 1 base from J, the junction contained 4 bases not matched to a gene. The CDR3 totals 16 residues. The germline V gene has CDR1 LNHDA and CDR2 SQIVND (reference sequence). CDR3: CASRPTSGGNTGELFF. The CDR3 DNA sequence: TGTGCCAGTAGGCCTACTAGCGGGGGGAACACCGGGGAGCTGTTTTTT.

The rearrangement uses TRBV4-3 and TRBJ2-1; tentative D call: TRBD1 (5 bases). Germline CDR1 is LGHNA and CDR2 is YSLEER. The CDR3 sequence is 13 residues long. V lost 5 bases and J lost 4, with 9 bases in between. DNA of the CDR3: TGCGCCAGCAGCACACAGGAATACAATGAGCAGTTCTTC. This encodes CASSTQEYNEQFF.

This chain links TRBV2 with TRBJ2-1; TRBD1 aligns across 10 bases. This CDR3 has 15 amino acids. Germline CDR1 is SNHLY and CDR2 is FYNNEI. V shed 4 bases and J 1 base; nucleotides not matched to a gene: 1. The CDR3 DNA reads as TGTGCCAGCAGTGCGGACAGGGGGTCCTACAATGAGCAGTTCTTC. It codes for CASSADRGSYNEQFF.

With respect to this clone: The sample has other DNA sequences that encode this CDR3 too. The V gene is TRBV28, the J gene TRBJ2-7; D is undetermined. CDR1 MDHEN and CDR2 SYDVKM come from the germline V gene. There are 12 residues in the CDR3. The V gene lost 2 bases and the J gene lost 4 bases, with 6 bases spanning the gap. This chain's CDR3 is CASSLLRYEQYF. The CDR3 region has the DNA TGTGCCAGCAGTTTACTTAGATACGAGCAGTACTTC. Complete variable domain (other parts from reference TRBV28 and TRBJ2-7): DVKVTQSSRYLVKRTGEKVFLECVQDMDHENMFWYRQDPGLGLRLIYFSYDVKMKEKGDIPEGYSVSREKKERFSLILESASTNQTSMYLCASSLLRYEQYFGPGTRLTVT.

CDR3 sequence reads: CASSQPNSGRARYEQYF. DNA for the CDR3: TGCGCCAGCAGCCAACCCAATAGCGGGAGGGCCAGGTACGAGCAGTACTTC. V usage is TRBV4-1 and J usage is TRBJ2-7; 11 bases match TRBD2. Germline V gene lookup returns CDR1 MGHRA and CDR2 YSYEKL. The CDR3 runs 17 residues. V lost 2 bases to trimming and J lost 4 bases; unmatched junction nucleotides: 10.

This clone occurred a few times. The chain couples TRBV30 to TRBJ1-2, with D perhaps matching TRBD1 (5 bases). The CDR3 spans 14 residues. V dropped 0 bases and J dropped 7 bases, with 15 bases sitting between them. Germline V CDR1 and CDR2: GTSNPN, SVGIG (reference sequence). The CDR3 protein is CAWSVGGPEGGYTF. DNA of the CDR3: TGTGCCTGGAGTGTGGGGGGACCCGAGGGTGGCTACACCTTC.

This rearrangement joins TRBV28 to TRBJ1-4, with 8 positions matching TRBD1. V trimming: 7 bases; J trimming: 5 bases; junction bases outside the gene matches: 9. CDR1 and CDR2 from the germline V gene are MDHEN and SYDVKM. There are 15 residues in the CDR3. The CDR3 sequence: CASNSRDRTNEKLFF. As DNA, the CDR3 is TGTGCCAGCAATTCCCGGGACAGGACCAATGAAAAACTGTTTTTT.